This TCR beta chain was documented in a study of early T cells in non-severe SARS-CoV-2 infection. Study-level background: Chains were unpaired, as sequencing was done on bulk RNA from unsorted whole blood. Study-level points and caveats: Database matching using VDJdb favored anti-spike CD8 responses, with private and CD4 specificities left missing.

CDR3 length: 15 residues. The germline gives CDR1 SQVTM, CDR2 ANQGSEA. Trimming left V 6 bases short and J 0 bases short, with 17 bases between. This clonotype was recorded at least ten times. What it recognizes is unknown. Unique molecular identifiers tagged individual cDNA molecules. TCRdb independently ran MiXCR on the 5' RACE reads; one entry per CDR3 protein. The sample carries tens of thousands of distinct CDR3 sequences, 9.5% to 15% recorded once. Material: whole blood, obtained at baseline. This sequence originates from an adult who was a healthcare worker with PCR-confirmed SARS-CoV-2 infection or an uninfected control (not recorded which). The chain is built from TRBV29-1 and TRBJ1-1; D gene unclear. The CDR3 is CSVQPAPWMNTEAFF. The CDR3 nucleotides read TGCAGCGTCCAGCCAGCCCCTTGGATGAACACTGAAGCTTTCTTT.